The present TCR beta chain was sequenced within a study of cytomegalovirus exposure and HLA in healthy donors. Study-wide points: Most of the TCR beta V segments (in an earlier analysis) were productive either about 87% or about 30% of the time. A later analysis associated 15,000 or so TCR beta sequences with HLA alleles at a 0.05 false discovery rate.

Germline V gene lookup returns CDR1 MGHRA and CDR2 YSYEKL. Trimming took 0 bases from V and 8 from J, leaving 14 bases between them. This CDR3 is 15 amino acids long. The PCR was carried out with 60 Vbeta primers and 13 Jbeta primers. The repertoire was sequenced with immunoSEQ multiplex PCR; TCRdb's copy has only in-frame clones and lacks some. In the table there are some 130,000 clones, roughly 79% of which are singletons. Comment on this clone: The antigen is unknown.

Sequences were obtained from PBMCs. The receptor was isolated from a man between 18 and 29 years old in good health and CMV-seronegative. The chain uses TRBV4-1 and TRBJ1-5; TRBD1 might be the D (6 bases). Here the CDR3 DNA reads TGCGCCAGCAGCCAAGATGCTGGGGGCTACGAGCCCCAGCATTTT. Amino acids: CASSQDAGGYEPQHF.